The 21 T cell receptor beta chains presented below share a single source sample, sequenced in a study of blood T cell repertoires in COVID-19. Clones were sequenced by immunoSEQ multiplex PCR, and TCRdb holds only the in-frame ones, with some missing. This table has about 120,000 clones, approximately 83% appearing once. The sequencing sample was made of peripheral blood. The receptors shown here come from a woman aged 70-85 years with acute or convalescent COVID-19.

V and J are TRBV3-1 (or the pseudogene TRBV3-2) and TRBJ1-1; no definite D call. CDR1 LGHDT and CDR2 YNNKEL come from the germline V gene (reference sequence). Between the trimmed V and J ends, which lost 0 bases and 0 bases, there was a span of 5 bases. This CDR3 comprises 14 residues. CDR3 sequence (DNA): TGTGCCAGCAGCCAAGAGGGCGTGAACACTGAAGCTTTCTTT. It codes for CASSQEGVNTEAFF.

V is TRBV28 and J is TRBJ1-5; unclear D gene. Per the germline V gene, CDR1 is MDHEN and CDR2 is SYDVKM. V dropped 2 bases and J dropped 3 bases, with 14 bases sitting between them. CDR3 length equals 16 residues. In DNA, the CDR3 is TGTGCCAGCAGTTTACCTGACACCAGCCTCAATCAGCCCCAGCATTTT. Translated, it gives CASSLPDTSLNQPQHF.

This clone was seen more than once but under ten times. This chain's CDR3 is CATSDTQGNYGYTF. CDR3 sequence (DNA): TGTGCCACCAGTGATACACAGGGGAACTATGGCTACACCTTC. The chain has TRBV24-1 and TRBJ1-2, with 7 bases aligning to TRBD1. The CDR3 runs 14 residues. In germline, CDR1 is KGHDR, CDR2 SFDVKD. J was trimmed by 2 bases and V by 3 bases; bases with no gene match: 2.

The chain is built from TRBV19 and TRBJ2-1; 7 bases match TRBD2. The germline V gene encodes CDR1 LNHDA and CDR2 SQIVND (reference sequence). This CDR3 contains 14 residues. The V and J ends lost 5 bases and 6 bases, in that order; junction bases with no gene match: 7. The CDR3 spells CASSHVGGINEQFF. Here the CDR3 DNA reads TGTGCCAGTAGTCATGTGGGGGGGATCAATGAGCAGTTCTTC.

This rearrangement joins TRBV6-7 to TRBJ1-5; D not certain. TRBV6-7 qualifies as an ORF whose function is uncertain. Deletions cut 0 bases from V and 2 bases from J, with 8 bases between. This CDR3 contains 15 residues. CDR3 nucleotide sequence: TGTGCCAGCAGTTACTCTGGGGAGTGCAATCAGCCCCAGCATTTT. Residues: CASSYSGECNQPQHF.

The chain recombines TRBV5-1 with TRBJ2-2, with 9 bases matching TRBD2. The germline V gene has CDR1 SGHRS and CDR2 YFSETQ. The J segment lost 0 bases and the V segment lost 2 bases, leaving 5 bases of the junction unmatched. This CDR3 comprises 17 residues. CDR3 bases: TGCGCCAGCAGCTTTAGTAGCGGGGGACCGAACACCGGGGAGCTGTTTTTT. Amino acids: CASSFSSGGPNTGELFF.

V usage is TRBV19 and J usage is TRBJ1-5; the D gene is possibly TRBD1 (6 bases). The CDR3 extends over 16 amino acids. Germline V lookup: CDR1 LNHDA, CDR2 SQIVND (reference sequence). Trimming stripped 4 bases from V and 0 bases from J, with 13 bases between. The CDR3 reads CASSTGQPNSNQPQHF. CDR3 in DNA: TGTGCCAGTAGTACTGGACAGCCTAATAGCAATCAGCCCCAGCATTTT.

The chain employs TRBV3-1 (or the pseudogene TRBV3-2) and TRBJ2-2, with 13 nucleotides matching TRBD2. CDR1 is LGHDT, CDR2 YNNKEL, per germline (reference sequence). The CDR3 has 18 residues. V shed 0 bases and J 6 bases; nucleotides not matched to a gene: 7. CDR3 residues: CASSQERTSGRLAGELFF. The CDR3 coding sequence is TGTGCCAGCAGCCAAGAGAGGACTAGCGGGAGATTGGCCGGGGAGCTGTTTTTT.

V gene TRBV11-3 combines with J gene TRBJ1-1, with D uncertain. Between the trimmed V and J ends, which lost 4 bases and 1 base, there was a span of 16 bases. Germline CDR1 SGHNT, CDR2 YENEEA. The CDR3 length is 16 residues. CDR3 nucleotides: TGTGCCAGCAGCTCCCACGTAACAGCTTCGAACACTGAAGCTTTCTTT. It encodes CASSSHVTASNTEAFF.

The CDR3 is CASSQRLGRVGNQPQHF. Here the CDR3 DNA reads TGTGCCAGTAGTCAGAGGCTGGGGCGAGTGGGCAATCAGCCCCAGCATTTT. This chain links TRBV19 with TRBJ1-5; a possible D gene is TRBD1 (5 bases). There are 17 residues in the CDR3. Per germline, CDR1 LNHDA and CDR2 SQIVND (reference sequence). V lost 5 bases, J lost 2 bases, and 19 bases lay in between.

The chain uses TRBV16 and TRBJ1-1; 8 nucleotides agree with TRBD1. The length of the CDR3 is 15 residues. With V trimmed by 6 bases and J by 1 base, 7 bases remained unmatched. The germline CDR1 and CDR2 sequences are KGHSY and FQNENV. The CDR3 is CASSQQGVTNTEAFF. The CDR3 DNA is TGTGCCAGCAGTCAACAGGGGGTAACGAACACTGAAGCTTTCTTT. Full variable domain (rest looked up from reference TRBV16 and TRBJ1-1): GEEVAQTPKHLVRGEGQKAKLYCAPIKGHSYVFWYQQVLKNEFKFLISFQNENVFDETGMPKERFSAKCLPNSPCSLEIQATKLEDSAVYFCASSQQGVTNTEAFFGQGTRLTVV.

CDR3 DNA sequence: TGCGCCAGCAGCCAAATTCAGACAGGGGGGATTGGTGAAAAACTGTTTTTT. Its protein is CASSQIQTGGIGEKLFF. This chain uses TRBV4-3 with TRBJ1-4; 9 nucleotides line up with TRBD1. Germline-derived CDR1 and CDR2 are LGHNA and YSLEER. This CDR3 region has 17 residues. The ends lost 2 bases at V and 7 bases at J; junction bases unmatched: 11.

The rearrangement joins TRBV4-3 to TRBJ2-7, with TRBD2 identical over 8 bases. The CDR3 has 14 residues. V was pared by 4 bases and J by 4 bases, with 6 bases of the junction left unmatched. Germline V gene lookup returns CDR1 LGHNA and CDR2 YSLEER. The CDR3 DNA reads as TGCGCCAGCAGCCCGGTACTAGCGGAGTACGAGCAGTACGTC. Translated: CASSPVLAEYEQYV.

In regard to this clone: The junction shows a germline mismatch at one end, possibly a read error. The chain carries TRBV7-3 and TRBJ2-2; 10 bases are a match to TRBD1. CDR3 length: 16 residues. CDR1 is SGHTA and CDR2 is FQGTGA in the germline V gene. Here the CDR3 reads CASSLTRDRGFGELFF. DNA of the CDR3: TGTGCCAGCAGCCTAACCCGGGACAGGGGATTCGGGGAGCTGTTTTTT.

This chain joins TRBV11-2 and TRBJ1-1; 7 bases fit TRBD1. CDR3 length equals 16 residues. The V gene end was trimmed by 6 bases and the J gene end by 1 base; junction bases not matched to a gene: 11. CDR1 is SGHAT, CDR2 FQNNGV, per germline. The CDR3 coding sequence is TGTGCCAGCAGACTAAAGGACAGGCAATCGAACACTGAAGCTTTCTTT. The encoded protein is CASRLKDRQSNTEAFF.

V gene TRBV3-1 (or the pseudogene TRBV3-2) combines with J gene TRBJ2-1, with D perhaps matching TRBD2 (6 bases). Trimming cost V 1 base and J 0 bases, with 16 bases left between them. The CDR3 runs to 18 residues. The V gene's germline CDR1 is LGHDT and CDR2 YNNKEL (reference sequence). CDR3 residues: CASSQGQGGVSSYNEQFF. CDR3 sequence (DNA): TGTGCCAGCAGCCAAGGCCAGGGAGGTGTGAGCTCCTACAATGAGCAGTTCTTC.

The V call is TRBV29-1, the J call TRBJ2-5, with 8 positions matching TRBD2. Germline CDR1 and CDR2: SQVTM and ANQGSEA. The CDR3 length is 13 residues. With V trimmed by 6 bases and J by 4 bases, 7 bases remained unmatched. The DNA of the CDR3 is TGCAGCGTCGCATCGAGCGGGGGAGAGACCCAGTACTTC. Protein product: CSVASSGGETQYF.

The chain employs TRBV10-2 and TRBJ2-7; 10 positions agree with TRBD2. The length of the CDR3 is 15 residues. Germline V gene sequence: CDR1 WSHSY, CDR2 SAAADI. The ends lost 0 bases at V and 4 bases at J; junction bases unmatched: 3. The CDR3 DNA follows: TGCGCCAGCAGTGAGTCGGAGACTAGCGGGTACGAGCAGTACTTC. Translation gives CASSESETSGYEQYF.

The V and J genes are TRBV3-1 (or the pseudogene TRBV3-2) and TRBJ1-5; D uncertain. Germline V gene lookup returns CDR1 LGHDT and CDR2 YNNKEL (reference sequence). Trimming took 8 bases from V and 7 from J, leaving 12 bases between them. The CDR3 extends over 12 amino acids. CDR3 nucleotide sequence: TGTGCCAGCGGGGAGTTAAGCCAGCCCCAGCATTTT. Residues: CASGELSQPQHF.

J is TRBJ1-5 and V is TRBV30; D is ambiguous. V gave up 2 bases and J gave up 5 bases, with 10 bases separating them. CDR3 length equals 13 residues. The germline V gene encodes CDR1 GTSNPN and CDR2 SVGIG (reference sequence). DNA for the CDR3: TGTGCCTGGAGTAGAGGGTCCGATCAGCCCCAGCATTTT. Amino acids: CAWSRGSDQPQHF.

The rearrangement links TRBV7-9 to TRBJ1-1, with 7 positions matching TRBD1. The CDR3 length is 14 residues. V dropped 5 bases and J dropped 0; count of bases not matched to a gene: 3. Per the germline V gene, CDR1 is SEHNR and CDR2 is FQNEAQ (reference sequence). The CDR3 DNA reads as TGTGCCAGCAGCCCGACAGGGTTGAACACTGAAGCTTTCTTT. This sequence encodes CASSPTGLNTEAFF.